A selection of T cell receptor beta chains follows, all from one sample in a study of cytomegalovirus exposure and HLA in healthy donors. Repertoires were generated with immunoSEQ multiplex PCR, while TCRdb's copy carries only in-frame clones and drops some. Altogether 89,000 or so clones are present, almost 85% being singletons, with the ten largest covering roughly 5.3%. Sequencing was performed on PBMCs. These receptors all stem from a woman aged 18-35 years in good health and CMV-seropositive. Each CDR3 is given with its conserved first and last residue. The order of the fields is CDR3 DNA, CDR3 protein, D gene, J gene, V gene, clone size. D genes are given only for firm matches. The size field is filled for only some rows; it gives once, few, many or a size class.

CDR3 DNA: TGTGCCAGCAGCTTACCGAGGGTTCCAAACTATGGCTACACCTTC
CDR3 protein: CASSLPRVPNYGYTF
D gene: .
J gene: TRBJ1-2
V gene: TRBV7-9
clone size: .

CDR3 DNA: TGTGCCAGCAGTGAAAGAGGGACAGGGGGCGAGGGAGGTGAAAAACTGTTTTTT
CDR3 protein: CASSERGTGGEGGEKLFF
D gene: TRBD1
J gene: TRBJ1-4
V gene: TRBV6-1
clone size: few

CDR3 DNA: TGCGCCAGCAGCTTGGCCAGGGGGAACACTGAAGCTTTCTTT
CDR3 protein: CASSLARGNTEAFF
D gene: .
J gene: TRBJ1-1
V gene: TRBV5-1
clone size: .

CDR3 DNA: TGTGCCAGCAGTTTATCAGGGGGCGACGCCTATGGCTACACCTTC
CDR3 protein: CASSLSGGDAYGYTF
D gene: TRBD1
J gene: TRBJ1-2
V gene: TRBV27
clone size: .

CDR3 DNA: TGTGCCAGCAGTAGAGTTGCCTTGAACACTGAAGCTTTCTTT
CDR3 protein: CASSRVALNTEAFF
D gene: .
J gene: TRBJ1-1
V gene: TRBV6-1
clone size: once

CDR3 DNA: TGTGCCAGCAGCTTAGGACTAGCGGGAGCCTCCGAGCAGTACTTC
CDR3 protein: CASSLGLAGASEQYF
D gene: TRBD2
J gene: TRBJ2-7
V gene: TRBV7-9
clone size: .

CDR3 DNA: TGTGCCAGCAGCCACACCGGGACTAGCGGCTTCAATGAGCAGTTCTTC
CDR3 protein: CASSHTGTSGFNEQFF
D gene: TRBD2
J gene: TRBJ2-1
V gene: TRBV4-2
clone size: .

CDR3 DNA: TGTGCCATCAGTGAAGCGGGAGGGGTCTACGAGCAGTACTTC
CDR3 protein: CAISEAGGVYEQYF
D gene: TRBD2
J gene: TRBJ2-7
V gene: TRBV10-3
clone size: once

CDR3 DNA: TGTGCCACCCTGTGGGGGGTTAACTATGGCTACACCTTC
CDR3 protein: CATLWGVNYGYTF
D gene: .
J gene: TRBJ1-2
V gene: TRBV28
clone size: .

CDR3 DNA: TGTGCCAGCAGTTTACAGGGGGGGTTCGGCACTGAAGCTTTCTTT
CDR3 protein: CASSLQGGFGTEAFF
D gene: TRBD1
J gene: TRBJ1-1
V gene: TRBV6-5
clone size: .

CDR3 DNA: TGTGCCAGCATCAAAAAAGGGGCGAAGGTTTTAGGGGACCAAGAGACCCAGTACTTC
CDR3 protein: CASIKKGAKVLGDQETQYF
D gene: .
J gene: TRBJ2-5
V gene: TRBV21-1
clone size: few

CDR3 DNA: TGCGCCAGCAGCCAGGGACAGGGATCTTCTGAAGCTTTCTTT
CDR3 protein: CASSQGQGSSEAFF
D gene: TRBD1
J gene: TRBJ1-1
V gene: TRBV4-1
clone size: .

CDR3 DNA: TGTGCCAGCAGCGAGGGACTAGCGGGTCCAGATACGCAGTATTTT
CDR3 protein: CASSEGLAGPDTQYF
D gene: TRBD2
J gene: TRBJ2-3
V gene: TRBV4-2
clone size: few

CDR3 DNA: TGCACCAGCAGCCAAGATGCCAGGGGGCGCATGAACACTGAAGCTTTCTTT
CDR3 protein: CTSSQDARGRMNTEAFF
D gene: .
J gene: TRBJ1-1
V gene: TRBV1
clone size: once

CDR3 DNA: TGCAGCGTTTTACCCCTAGCCAACAATGAGCAGTTCTTC
CDR3 protein: CSVLPLANNEQFF
D gene: .
J gene: TRBJ2-1
V gene: TRBV29-1
clone size: .

CDR3 DNA: TGTGCCAGCAGCCCTCCAGGGGACTACCGCGAGCAGTACTTC
CDR3 protein: CASSPPGDYREQYF
D gene: .
J gene: TRBJ2-7
V gene: TRBV5-4
clone size: .

CDR3 DNA: TGTGCCACCAGCAGAGGGTTAGCTGGGGCCAACGTCCTGACTTTC
CDR3 protein: CATSRGLAGANVLTF
D gene: .
J gene: TRBJ2-6
V gene: TRBV15
clone size: .

CDR3 DNA: TGCAGCGTTGAACGGACAGTGAACACTGAAGCTTTCTTT
CDR3 protein: CSVERTVNTEAFF
D gene: .
J gene: TRBJ1-1
V gene: TRBV29-1
clone size: .

CDR3 DNA: TGTGCCAGCAGTTTAAGAGGGGGGGGGTTCTACAATGAGCAGTTCTTC
CDR3 protein: CASSLRGGGFYNEQFF
D gene: .
J gene: TRBJ2-1
V gene: TRBV28
clone size: .

CDR3 DNA: TGTGCCAGCTTAAAAGGACAGGGACGCAATCAGCCCCAGCATTTT
CDR3 protein: CASLKGQGRNQPQHF
D gene: TRBD1
J gene: TRBJ1-5
V gene: TRBV28
clone size: .

CDR3 DNA: TGCGCCAGCAGCTTGTGGCCTAGCGGGGGAGAGATCCAAGACGAGCAGTACTTC
CDR3 protein: CASSLWPSGGEIQDEQYF
D gene: TRBD2
J gene: TRBJ2-7
V gene: TRBV5-1
clone size: .

CDR3 DNA: TGTGCCAGCAGCTTAGGAGGTATTAATGAAGCTTTCTTT
CDR3 protein: CASSLGGINEAFF
D gene: .
J gene: TRBJ1-1
V gene: TRBV7-9
clone size: few

CDR3 DNA: TGTGCCAGCAGCCCTAGTGGACAGGGGGCTTATTCACCCCTCCACTTT
CDR3 protein: CASSPSGQGAYSPLHF
D gene: TRBD1
J gene: TRBJ1-6
V gene: TRBV7-9
clone size: few

CDR3 DNA: TGTGCCAGTCTAAGACAGGGTTGGGAAAAACTGTTTTTT
CDR3 protein: CASLRQGWEKLFF
D gene: TRBD1
J gene: TRBJ1-4
V gene: TRBV6-1
clone size: .

CDR3 DNA: TGTGCCAGCAGCTTAACGGGCAGGGGAGGGGAAAAACTGTTTTTT
CDR3 protein: CASSLTGRGGEKLFF
D gene: .
J gene: TRBJ1-4
V gene: TRBV11-2
clone size: once

CDR3 DNA: TGTGCCAGCAGTTACCAAGGGAGCTATAATTCACCCCTCCACTTT
CDR3 protein: CASSYQGSYNSPLHF
D gene: .
J gene: TRBJ1-6
V gene: TRBV6-5
clone size: .

CDR3 DNA: TGTGCCAGCAGTGACCGGGACAGCCGAGCAACTAATGAAAAACTGTTTTTT
CDR3 protein: CASSDRDSRATNEKLFF
D gene: TRBD1
J gene: TRBJ1-4
V gene: TRBV2
clone size: .

CDR3 DNA: TGTGCCTGGAGTAGACAGATAGTCTACACCTTC
CDR3 protein: CAWSRQIVYTF
D gene: .
J gene: TRBJ1-2
V gene: TRBV30
clone size: .

CDR3 DNA: TGTGCCAGCAGTTACGGGGGACAGGGAGGCGGCTACGAGCAGTACTTC
CDR3 protein: CASSYGGQGGGYEQYF
D gene: TRBD1
J gene: TRBJ2-7
V gene: TRBV6-5
clone size: few

CDR3 DNA: TGTGCCAGCAGTTGGGGGGAAGACTACTTGAACACTGAAGCTTTCTTT
CDR3 protein: CASSWGEDYLNTEAFF
D gene: .
J gene: TRBJ1-1
V gene: TRBV6-5
clone size: .

CDR3 DNA: TGTGCCAGCAGCCGACAGGGGGTGCGGAACACTGAAGCTTTCTTT
CDR3 protein: CASSRQGVRNTEAFF
D gene: TRBD1
J gene: TRBJ1-1
V gene: TRBV7-9
clone size: .

CDR3 DNA: TGTGCCAGCAGATTAGGGGGGAGGGACACTGAAGCTTTCTTT
CDR3 protein: CASRLGGRDTEAFF
D gene: .
J gene: TRBJ1-1
V gene: TRBV6-1
clone size: .

CDR3 DNA: TGTGCCAGCAGTGACTCTGAGGGTTCGGATGAGCAGTTCTTC
CDR3 protein: CASSDSEGSDEQFF
D gene: .
J gene: TRBJ2-1
V gene: TRBV6-4
clone size: .

CDR3 DNA: TGTGCCACCAGCAGAGACGTTTTTGAGACCCAGTACTTC
CDR3 protein: CATSRDVFETQYF
D gene: .
J gene: TRBJ2-5
V gene: TRBV15
clone size: .

CDR3 DNA: TGTGCCAGCAGTGATATCCTCGGGGTCATAAACTATGGCTACACCTTC
CDR3 protein: CASSDILGVINYGYTF
D gene: .
J gene: TRBJ1-2
V gene: TRBV28
clone size: .